The 28 T cell receptor beta chains below come from one sample, sequenced in a study of CD8 T cells in ankylosing spondylitis. TCRdb passed the 5' RACE reads through MiXCR, listing each CDR3 protein once. The table lists about 260,000 distinct CDR3 sequences, around 19% of them singletons. Specimen: blood, either unsorted or a sorted T cell fraction (not recorded which). All receptors come from a male donor with ankylosing spondylitis or in good health (not recorded which).

This clonotype has just a few counts. The chain recombines TRBV14 with TRBJ2-3; TRBD2 matches at 11 bases. The germline gives CDR1 SGHDN, CDR2 FVKESK. Unmatched junction bases numbered 5, after V lost 3 bases and J lost 3 bases. This CDR3 is built from 16 residues. The CDR3 coding sequence is TGTGCCAGCAGCCACCGACTAGCGGGGAGGACAGATACGCAGTATTTT. Protein sequence: CASSHRLAGRTDTQYF.

The V call is TRBV10-3, the J call TRBJ2-5, with D perhaps TRBD2 (6 bases). V was trimmed by 0 bases and J by 3 bases, leaving 17 bases between them. The germline CDR1 and CDR2 sequences are ENHRY and SYGVKD. This CDR3 spans 17 amino acids. As DNA, the CDR3 is TGTGCCATCAGTGAGTCCGGGGTTATCACGGGGGAAGAGACCCAGTACTTC. This translates into CAISESGVITGEETQYF.

This clonotype has ten or more counts. The rearrangement joins TRBV20-1 to TRBJ1-6, with 7 positions matching TRBD1. The CDR3 totals 16 residues. J was trimmed by 0 bases and V by 3 bases; bases with no gene match: 5. Germline CDR1 and CDR2: DFQATT and SNEGSKA (reference sequence). The CDR3 loop is CSARNRGGSYNSPLHF. The CDR3 DNA is TGCAGTGCTAGGAACAGGGGCGGCTCCTATAATTCACCCCTCCACTTT.

This clonotype has only a few counts. V is TRBV4-2 and J is TRBJ2-5, with 9 nucleotides matching TRBD2. The CDR3 length is 15 residues. From germline, CDR1 is LGHNA and CDR2 YNFKEQ. V lost 0 bases to trimming and J lost 1 base; unmatched junction nucleotides: 0. The CDR3 DNA reads as TGTGCCAGCAGCCAAGAGCGGGGGGGCCAAGAGACCCAGTACTTC. Residues: CASSQERGGQETQYF.

The chain employs TRBV12-3 or TRBV12-4 and TRBJ2-1; 7 nucleotides align to TRBD2. J was trimmed by 7 bases and V by 4 bases; bases with no gene match: 19. The CDR3 contains 18 residues. The CDR3 DNA is TGTGCCAGCAGTTGGGAGGGACTCTTCCTCGGGCGTACAAATGAGCAGTTCTTC. Its protein product is CASSWEGLFLGRTNEQFF.

This clonotype was counted only a few times. This chain links TRBV29-1 with TRBJ1-1; maybe TRBD1 (5 bases). The CDR3 contains 15 residues. Between the trimmed V and J ends, which lost 0 bases and 2 bases, there was a span of 13 bases. CDR1 is SQVTM and CDR2 is ANQGSEA in the germline V gene. DNA for the CDR3: TGCAGCGTTGAAGATGGGGCAGGGACCAACACTGAAGCTTTCTTT. This codes for CSVEDGAGTNTEAFF. Filled out from reference TRBV29-1 and TRBJ1-1, the complete variable domain reads SAVISQKPSRDICQRGTSLTIQCQVDSQVTMMFWYRQQPGQSLTLIATANQGSEATYESGFVIDKFPISRPNLTFSTLTVSNMSPEDSSIYLCSVEDGAGTNTEAFFGQGTRLTVV.

The sample holds a few counts of this clonotype. The rearrangement links TRBV20-1 to TRBJ1-3; possible D gene TRBD1, 6 bases. This CDR3 spans 17 amino acids. Germline CDR1 and CDR2: DFQATT and SNEGSKA (reference sequence). V was cut by 0 bases and J by 0 bases, with 15 bases left in between. The CDR3 DNA is TGCAGTGCTAGAGACGCCCGACAGGCAATCTCTGGAAACACCATATATTTT. Its translation: CSARDARQAISGNTIYF.

This chain joins TRBV6-5 and TRBJ1-6, with a tentative D call TRBD1 (6 bases). CDR1 and CDR2 (germline): MNHEY, SVGAGI. The ends were cut back, 4 bases at V and 7 bases at J, with 14 bases in the middle. The CDR3 is 15 residues long. The CDR3 DNA reads TGTGCCAGCAGTTCCCAGGGGATACGGAATTCACCCCTCCACTTT. Its protein is CASSSQGIRNSPLHF.

In its sample, this clonotype was seen a few times. The chain combines TRBV3-1 with TRBJ1-1; the D is unclear. Germline V gene lookup returns CDR1 LGHDT and CDR2 YNNKEL (reference sequence). The CDR3 is 12 amino acids. The V and J ends lost 8 bases and 5 bases respectively, with 12 bases between them. CDR3 DNA sequence: TGTGCCAGCCAGTCGCCTGAAACTGAAGCTTTCTTT. Protein: CASQSPETEAFF.

This rearrangement joins TRBV2 to TRBJ2-5, with TRBD2 matching over 15 bases. The CDR3 consists of 19 residues. Germline CDR1 SNHLY, CDR2 FYNNEI. V was clipped by 11 bases and J by 2 bases; unmatched bases: 18. The CDR3 is CAFSLGLAGGTWGQETQYF. For the CDR3, the DNA is TGTGCCTTCAGTTTAGGACTAGCGGGGGGGACGTGGGGACAAGAGACCCAGTACTTC.

The chain combines TRBV5-1 with TRBJ2-5; D possibly corresponds to TRBD2 (7 bases). V was clipped by 0 bases and J by 1 base, with 10 bases between them. CDR3 length equals 15 residues. From germline, CDR1 is SGHRS and CDR2 YFSETQ. CDR3 bases: TGCGCCAGCAGCTTGGGCGGGGGCGGCCAAGAGACCCAGTACTTC. Its protein is CASSLGGGGQETQYF.

This clonotype was seen more than once but under ten times. The chain employs TRBV15 and TRBJ2-1, with 7 bases identical to TRBD1. V lost 2 bases to trimming and J lost 6 bases; unmatched junction nucleotides: 10. This CDR3 has 16 residues. Germline loops: CDR1 LNHNV, CDR2 YYDKDF (reference sequence). DNA of the CDR3: TGTGCCACCAGCAGAATGGGGGACAGCAGTTTCAATGAGCAGTTCTTC. It encodes CATSRMGDSSFNEQFF.

The chain combines TRBV25-1 with TRBJ2-5; D is undetermined. CDR1 is MGHDK and CDR2 is SYGVNS in the germline V gene. The CDR3 is made up of 15 amino acids. V was pared by 5 bases and J by 0 bases, with 13 bases between. CDR3: CASSSHSKYQETQYF. Written as DNA, the CDR3 is TGTGCCAGCAGTTCCCACAGCAAGTACCAAGAGACCCAGTACTTC.

This clonotype was seen a handful of times. The CDR3 loop is CASSSSGGHQETQYF. CDR3 in DNA: TGTGCCAGCAGTTCTAGCGGGGGGCACCAAGAGACCCAGTACTTC. This rearrangement joins TRBV28 to TRBJ2-5; 11 nucleotides line up with TRBD2. Germline trimming cut 4 bases from V and 0 bases from J; bases unmatched to any gene: 1. CDR3 length equals 15 residues. Germline-derived CDR1 and CDR2 are MDHEN and SYDVKM.

This clonotype was detected a few times. V is TRBV5-1 and J is TRBJ2-1; maybe TRBD2 (5 bases). Germline values: CDR1 SGHRS, CDR2 YFSETQ. The CDR3 contains 17 residues. Trimming took 0 bases from V and 8 from J, leaving 21 bases between them. In nucleotides, the CDR3 is TGCGCCAGCAGCTTGGCCCAACTAGTCAGCCCCAAGGATGAGCAGTTCTTC. This encodes CASSLAQLVSPKDEQFF.

This rearrangement joins TRBV10-1 to TRBJ2-7, with 8 bases identical to TRBD1. The CDR3 totals 15 residues. J lost 0 bases, V lost 5 bases, and 6 bases had no gene match. In germline, CDR1 is WNHNN, CDR2 SYGVQD (reference sequence). CDR3 bases: TGCGCCAGCAGTCGGAGGGACAGGAGCTCCTACGAGCAGTACGTC. It translates to CASSRRDRSSYEQYV.

The chain couples TRBV4-2 to TRBJ1-6; 8 nucleotides agree with TRBD1. The CDR3 loop spans 14 amino acids. V gave up 3 bases and J gave up 11 bases; unmatched junction bases: 6. Per the germline V gene, CDR1 is LGHNA and CDR2 is YNFKEQ. The CDR3 spells CASSQGQVMTPLHF. The CDR3 DNA sequence: TGTGCCAGCAGCCAGGGACAGGTGATGACACCCCTCCACTTT.

This chain links TRBV12-3 or TRBV12-4 with TRBJ2-5; 7 nucleotides match TRBD1. Trimming took 5 bases from V and 0 from J; bases not matched to a gene: 3. The CDR3 consists of 14 residues. CDR3: CASSRDRDQETQYF. For the CDR3, the DNA is TGTGCCAGCAGTCGAGACAGGGACCAAGAGACCCAGTACTTC.

The genes are TRBV28 and TRBJ1-2; 10 bases line up with TRBD1. Trimming cost V 1 base and J 4 bases; bases outside gene matches: 3. Per germline, CDR1 MDHEN and CDR2 SYDVKM. CDR3 length: 15 amino acids. The CDR3 nucleotides read TGTGCCAGCAGTTTATTGGGACAGGGGCGCTATGGCTACACCTTC. This encodes CASSLLGQGRYGYTF.

V usage is TRBV11-2 and J usage is TRBJ1-5; a weak D match, TRBD1 (6 bases). V was cut by 3 bases and J by 8 bases, with 14 bases left in between. The germline gives CDR1 SGHAT, CDR2 FQNNGV. This CDR3 contains 14 residues. As DNA, the CDR3 is TGTGCCAGCAGCTTGGGGGGACACGGTGAGCCCCAGCATTTT. Its translation is CASSLGGHGEPQHF.

This clonotype was counted a few times. The chain has TRBV5-1 and TRBJ2-5; TRBD1 aligns across 9 bases. The CDR3 has 16 residues. Trimming removed 2 bases from V and 1 base from J; junction bases left unmatched: 6. Per germline, CDR1 SGHRS and CDR2 YFSETQ. The CDR3 nucleotides read TGCGCCAGCAGCTTTGCCCCGGGACAGGGCCAAGAGACCCAGTACTTC. This gives the protein CASSFAPGQGQETQYF.

The chain carries TRBV29-1 and TRBJ2-2, with D possibly being TRBD1 (6 bases). CDR1 SQVTM and CDR2 ANQGSEA come from the germline V gene. V was cut by 7 bases and J by 3 bases, with 18 bases left in between. The CDR3 totals 15 residues. The CDR3 here is CSAQRGRRDTGELFF. CDR3 bases: TGCAGCGCCCAGAGGGGGAGACGGGACACCGGGGAGCTGTTTTTT.

This clonotype was seen repeatedly, ten times or more. The rearrangement uses TRBV5-1 and TRBJ1-5, with D perhaps matching TRBD1 (5 bases). The CDR3 loop spans 15 amino acids. Deletions cut 0 bases from V and 5 bases from J, with 12 bases between. The V gene's germline CDR1 is SGHRS and CDR2 YFSETQ. As DNA, the CDR3 is TGCGCCAGCAGCTTGGGAGGTGACAGCTATCAGCCCCAGCATTTT. It codes for CASSLGGDSYQPQHF.

In its sample, this clonotype was seen a few times. The V call is TRBV3-1, the J call TRBJ2-1; D may be TRBD1 or TRBD2 (5 bases each). CDR1 and CDR2 from the germline V gene are LGHDT and YNNKEL (reference sequence). V lost 1 base to trimming and J lost 8 bases, with 12 bases between them. The CDR3 is made up of 14 amino acids. This CDR3 reads CASSQAGAKDEQFF. In DNA form, the CDR3 reads TGTGCCAGCAGCCAAGCCGGGGCCAAAGATGAGCAGTTCTTC.

There are many counts of this clonotype. V usage is TRBV12-3 or TRBV12-4 and J usage is TRBJ1-1; unclear D gene. Trimming stripped 7 bases from V and 5 bases from J, with 17 bases between. This CDR3 spans 14 amino acids. The CDR3 reads CASKLSLSGTEAFF. CDR3 coding DNA: TGTGCCAGCAAATTAAGTCTGAGTGGGACTGAAGCTTTCTTT.

This clonotype appeared a few times. The chain joins TRBV7-6 to TRBJ2-5; D uncertain. Germline V gene data show CDR1 as SGHVS and CDR2 as FNYEAQ. The CDR3 is 12 amino acids. Trimming removed 8 bases from V and 7 bases from J, with 14 bases in between. The chain's CDR3 is CASHELKATQYF. In nucleotides, the CDR3 is TGTGCCAGCCACGAATTGAAGGCGACCCAGTACTTC.

CDR3 in amino acids: CASSLFGQREETQYF. The CDR3 DNA reads TGCGCCAGCAGCCTGTTCGGACAGCGGGAAGAGACCCAGTACTTC. This chain joins TRBV5-1 and TRBJ2-5, with D perhaps given as TRBD1 or TRBD2 (6 bases each). The CDR3 consists of 15 residues. In germline, CDR1 is SGHRS, CDR2 YFSETQ. Trimming stripped 4 bases from V and 3 bases from J, with 16 bases between.

This clonotype was observed a few times. This chain links TRBV7-7 with TRBJ2-1; D possibly corresponds to TRBD2 (5 bases). The CDR3 runs 15 residues. V was trimmed by 1 base and J by 8 bases, leaving 15 bases between them. The germline V gene has CDR1 SSHAT and CDR2 FNYEAQ (reference sequence). The CDR3: CASSLDTGSNDEQFF. The CDR3 DNA sequence: TGTGCCAGCAGCTTAGATACGGGGTCCAATGATGAGCAGTTCTTC.